This T cell receptor beta chain comes out of a study of control samples from healthy donors and cancer patients. This CDR3 spans 13 amino acids. CDR1 is SGHNT and CDR2 is YENEEA in the germline V gene. V lost 6 bases to trimming and J lost 1 base, with 7 bases between them. This clone showed up just a few times. Only in-frame clones appear in the TCRdb table, and some are missing; sequencing was by immunoSEQ multiplex PCR. The sample shows about 58,000 clones, around 87% of them seen only once. The sample taken for sequencing was PBMCs. This chain links TRBV11-3 with TRBJ1-3; tentative D call: TRBD1 (6 bases). The TCR was taken from an older woman with lung cancer. CDR3 sequence: CASSTGSGNTIYF. The CDR3 DNA reads TGTGCCAGCAGTACAGGGTCTGGAAACACCATATATTTT.